Listed here are 30 T cell receptor beta chains from one sample, sequenced in a study of Ad26.COV2.S vaccination and SARS-CoV-2 variants. Treatment defined: roughly 19 received Ad26.COV2.S at low or high dose, single or two shots; 5 received placebo; per-sample allocation not given. The investigators took samples on day 63 after the first vaccine or placebo injection. Data came from immunoSEQ multiplex PCR; TCRdb stores just in-frame clones and leaves some out. The sample lists hundreds of thousands of clones, around 87% occurring once. Sequencing used peripheral blood, obtained in a trial of Ad26.COV2.S vaccine versus placebo. The origin of the receptors is a person between 18 and 59 years old who received the Ad26.COV2.S COVID-19 vaccine or a placebo.

The chain combines TRBV19 with TRBJ2-1, with 11 bases fitting TRBD2. This CDR3 has 15 residues. V lost 6 bases to trimming and J lost 5 bases; unmatched junction nucleotides: 6. Germline CDR1 LNHDA, CDR2 SQIVND (reference sequence). This chain's CDR3 is CASRASGGINNEQFF. The CDR3 region has the DNA TGTGCCAGTAGGGCTAGCGGGGGGATTAACAATGAGCAGTTCTTC.

This chain links TRBV6-1 with TRBJ2-6; D unclear. With 2 bases removed from V and 6 bases from J, the gap between germline ends came to 8 bases. Germline assignment: CDR1 MNHNS and CDR2 SASEGT. This CDR3 has 14 amino acids. CDR3 amino acids: CASSERPLANVLTF. In DNA, the CDR3 is TGTGCCAGCAGTGAACGGCCTTTGGCCAACGTCCTGACTTTC.

The chain couples TRBV30 to TRBJ1-2; no firm D call. CDR1 GTSNPN and CDR2 SVGIG come from the germline V gene (reference sequence). The CDR3 consists of 12 residues. Trimming took 2 bases from V and 4 from J, leaving 8 bases between them. The CDR3 loop reads CAWSSLSYGYTF. In DNA form, the CDR3 reads TGTGCCTGGAGTTCCTTAAGCTATGGCTACACCTTC.

This rearrangement joins TRBV7-6 to TRBJ1-1, with no clear D. Trimming took 5 bases from V and 2 from J, leaving 6 bases between them. The CDR3 spans 12 residues. Germline V gene sequence: CDR1 SGHVS, CDR2 FNYEAQ. CDR3 bases: TGTGCCAGCAGCAACACAAACACTGAAGCTTTCTTT. This translates into CASSNTNTEAFF.

The DNA for the CDR3 is TGTGCCAGCAGCTTAAACGAAGAGACCCAGTACTTC. The encoded protein is CASSLNEETQYF. This chain uses TRBV11-3 with TRBJ2-5, with D unclear. Germline V gene data show CDR1 as SGHNT and CDR2 as YENEEA. The CDR3 covers 12 residues. The germline V and J ends were trimmed by 2 bases and 3 bases, with 4 bases remaining between them.

The chain uses TRBV29-1 and TRBJ1-1, with D unresolved. Looked up from germline, CDR1 is SQVTM and CDR2 is ANQGSEA. Trimming pared 2 bases from V and 1 base from J, leaving 5 bases between. The CDR3 totals 12 residues. CDR3 protein: CSVELPNTEAFF. The DNA of the CDR3 is TGCAGCGTTGAACTCCCGAACACTGAAGCTTTCTTT. The full variable domain, its missing parts supplied by reference TRBV29-1 and TRBJ1-1, is SAVISQKPSRDICQRGTSLTIQCQVDSQVTMMFWYRQQPGQSLTLIATANQGSEATYESGFVIDKFPISRPNLTFSTLTVSNMSPEDSSIYLCSVELPNTEAFFGQGTRLTVV.

The V gene is TRBV27, the J gene TRBJ2-2; TRBD1 matches at 8 bases. CDR3 length: 20 residues. V shed 3 bases and J 5 bases; nucleotides not matched to a gene: 20. Germline-derived CDR1 and CDR2 are MNHEY and SMNVEV (reference sequence). The CDR3, as DNA: TGTGCCAGCAGTTTGGTCCCACCGGCAGGGGGCTTAGTTTGGACCGGGGAGCTGTTTTTT. It codes for CASSLVPPAGGLVWTGELFF.

The chain joins TRBV5-6 to TRBJ2-1; 15 bases are shared with TRBD2. From germline, CDR1 is SGHDT and CDR2 YYEEEE. The CDR3 covers 16 residues. V was clipped by 4 bases and J by 6 bases; unmatched bases: 5. CDR3 DNA: TGTGCCAGCAGCCCGGGACTAGCGGGGGGCTTCAATGAGCAGTTCTTC. Translating it yields CASSPGLAGGFNEQFF.

The chain carries TRBV12-5 and TRBJ2-1; perhaps D is TRBD1 or TRBD2 (5 bases each). V lost 8 bases and J lost 7, with 18 bases in between. Germline V gene lookup returns CDR1 LGHNT and CDR2 FRNRAP. The CDR3 is made up of 14 amino acids. The chain's CDR3 is CASREGRELNEQFF. For the CDR3, the DNA is TGTGCTAGTCGAGAGGGCAGGGAACTTAATGAGCAGTTCTTC.

The chain links TRBV7-2 to TRBJ2-5; D is ambiguous. V was trimmed by 5 bases and J by 1 base, leaving 5 bases between them. The CDR3 consists of 12 residues. Germline values: CDR1 SGHTA, CDR2 FQGNSA. The CDR3 region is CASSKFQETQYF. The CDR3 DNA reads as TGTGCCAGCAGCAAGTTCCAAGAGACCCAGTACTTC.

The V gene is TRBV9, the J gene TRBJ2-7; either TRBD1 or TRBD2 may supply D (5 bases each). V was cut by 0 bases and J by 2 bases, with 9 bases left in between. The CDR3 runs 14 residues. Germline CDR1 SGDLS, CDR2 YYNGEE. The chain's CDR3 is CASSVGEGPYEQYF. CDR3 nucleotide sequence: TGTGCCAGCAGCGTAGGTGAGGGGCCCTACGAGCAGTACTTC.

The rearrangement links TRBV6-1 to TRBJ2-2; 9 bases are shared with TRBD1. With V trimmed by 1 base and J by 5 bases, 5 bases remained unmatched. The CDR3 sequence is 16 residues long. Germline V gene sequence: CDR1 MNHNS, CDR2 SASEGT. For the CDR3, the DNA is TGTGCCAGCAGTGAAGTCCGGGACAGGGCGACCGGGGAGCTGTTTTTT. Its protein is CASSEVRDRATGELFF.

V and J are TRBV29-1 and TRBJ2-1; 12 bases agree with TRBD2. The ends lost 8 bases at V and 8 bases at J; junction bases unmatched: 4. This CDR3 region has 12 residues. CDR1 SQVTM and CDR2 ANQGSEA come from the germline V gene. The CDR3 sequence: CSMGLAGDEQFF. Here the CDR3 DNA reads TGCAGCATGGGACTAGCGGGCGATGAGCAGTTCTTC.

The V gene is TRBV12-3 or TRBV12-4, the J gene TRBJ1-3; perhaps TRBD1 as D (5 bases). This CDR3 has 10 residues. Deletions cut 8 bases from V and 8 bases from J, with 7 bases between. CDR3 loop: CASRGDTIYF. Written as DNA, the CDR3 is TGTGCCAGCCGGGGGGACACCATATATTTT.

The chain uses TRBV12-5 and TRBJ1-2, with 9 bases lining up with TRBD1. V gave up 6 bases and J gave up 8 bases; unmatched junction bases: 13. Germline V gene lookup returns CDR1 LGHNT and CDR2 FRNRAP. The CDR3 is made up of 15 amino acids. CDR3 sequence reads: CASGTPTGGLEGYTF. CDR3 in DNA: TGTGCTAGTGGGACCCCGACAGGGGGGTTAGAAGGCTACACCTTC.

CDR3 protein: CASSQERDGNTIYF. The CDR3 nucleotides read TGCGCCAGCAGCCAAGAAAGGGACGGAAACACCATATATTTT. The V gene is TRBV4-3, the J gene TRBJ1-3; TRBD1 might be the D (5 bases). Trimming took 0 bases from V and 4 from J, leaving 7 bases between them. The CDR3 is made up of 14 amino acids. Germline CDR1 and CDR2: LGHNA and YSLEER.

This chain connects TRBV7-2 to TRBJ1-1; no definite D call. Germline V gives CDR1 SGHTA, CDR2 FQGNSA. Trimming cost V 2 bases and J 3 bases, with 10 bases left between them. CDR3 size: 14 residues. For the CDR3, the DNA is TGTGCCAGCAGCTTACCTGGACTGTACACTGAAGCTTTCTTT. Translating gives CASSLPGLYTEAFF.

This clone was seen a few times. V and J are TRBV6-1 and TRBJ1-5; 7 positions agree with TRBD1. The V and J ends lost 3 bases and 5 bases, in that order; junction bases with no gene match: 4. The germline CDR1 and CDR2 sequences are MNHNS and SASEGT. The CDR3 extends over 14 amino acids. For the CDR3, the DNA is TGTGCCAGCAGTGAGGCCGGACAGGATCAGCCCCAGCATTTT. Its translation is CASSEAGQDQPQHF.

This sequence joins TRBV18 and TRBJ2-1; the D gene could be TRBD1 or TRBD2 (6 bases each). The germline CDR1 and CDR2 sequences are KGHSH and LQKENI. Deletions cut 2 bases from V and 10 bases from J, with 21 bases between. The CDR3 has 16 amino acids. The CDR3 DNA sequence: TGTGCCAGCTCACCAAGGGTACTGCCCGGGGGCGAGGAGCAGTTCTTC. Translated, it gives CASSPRVLPGGEEQFF.

This clone was seen a few times. The J gene is TRBJ1-6, the V gene TRBV11-2, with 7 bases lining up with TRBD1. J gave up 5 bases and V 8 bases, and 9 bases lay outside the gene matches. The CDR3 sequence is 15 residues long. Per the germline V gene, CDR1 is SGHAT and CDR2 is FQNNGV. The chain's CDR3 is CASSFERGHNSPLHF. DNA for the CDR3: TGTGCCAGCTCTTTCGAGAGGGGGCATAATTCACCCCTCCACTTT.

The chain combines TRBV18 with TRBJ2-1; TRBD2 agrees at 9 bases. This CDR3 has 17 residues. Germline V gene sequence: CDR1 KGHSH, CDR2 LQKENI. V lost 6 bases to trimming and J lost 4 bases; unmatched junction nucleotides: 13. Here the CDR3 DNA reads TGTGCCAGCTCCCCCAGGGTTAGCGGGGGCCAGTACAATGAGCAGTTCTTC. Translation: CASSPRVSGGQYNEQFF. The complete variable domain, with remaining parts taken from reference TRBV18 and TRBJ2-1, reads NAGVMQNPRHLVRRRGQEARLRCSPMKGHSHVYWYRQLPEEGLKFMVYLQKENIIDESGMPKERFSAEFPKEGPSILRIQQVVRGDSAAYFCASSPRVSGGQYNEQFFGPGTRLTVL.

This CDR3 is CASSIPSGGAPYNEQFF. CDR3 DNA: TGTGCCAGCAGCATACCTAGCGGGGGGGCCCCTTACAATGAGCAGTTCTTC. V usage is TRBV21-1 and J usage is TRBJ2-1; the table's D call TRBD2 went unverified against the DNA. TRBV21-1 is reported as a pseudogene. The CDR3 covers 17 residues.

This clone showed up just a few times. Its ends do not fully match the called genes, so a read error is possible. The V call is TRBV5-1, the J call TRBJ1-5; D remains ambiguous. CDR3 size: 15 residues. CDR1 is SGHRS and CDR2 is YFSETQ in the germline V gene. The CDR3 DNA sequence: TGCGCCAGCAGATTGGACGGAAATAGCAATCAGCCCCAGCATTTT. The encoded protein is CASRLDGNSNQPQHF.

The V call is TRBV6-5, the J call TRBJ1-2; maybe TRBD1 (6 bases). The CDR3 sequence is 13 residues long. The germline V gene encodes CDR1 MNHEY and CDR2 SVGAGI. Trimming removed 6 bases at V and 3 bases at J, with 11 bases between. CDR3: CASSHREDYGYTF. Here the CDR3 DNA reads TGTGCCAGCAGCCACAGGGAGGACTATGGCTACACCTTC.

The chain is built from TRBV10-3 and TRBJ2-3, with TRBD2 identical over 9 bases. The trim removed 4 bases at V and 4 bases at J, leaving 6 bases unmatched. The CDR3 loop spans 15 amino acids. In germline, CDR1 is ENHRY, CDR2 SYGVKD. The CDR3 loop reads CAISAGLAIADTQYF. As DNA, the CDR3 is TGTGCCATCAGTGCTGGACTAGCGATTGCAGATACGCAGTATTTT.

The chain links TRBV4-1 to TRBJ2-2, with D possibly TRBD1 on 6 matching bases. Germline V gene data show CDR1 as MGHRA and CDR2 as YSYEKL. CDR3 length: 19 residues. Trimming stripped 4 bases from V and 4 bases from J, with 25 bases between. The CDR3 loop is CASSRGTLRGTRGTGELFF. CDR3 in DNA: TGCGCCAGCAGCCGCGGAACCCTCAGGGGTACGCGAGGCACCGGGGAGCTGTTTTTT.

The chain uses TRBV7-8 and TRBJ2-7; 8 nucleotides match TRBD1. Germline V gives CDR1 SGHVS, CDR2 FQNEAQ. This CDR3 has 16 amino acids. The junction had 13 bases not matched to a gene; V was cut back by 7 bases and J by 2 bases. In DNA, the CDR3 is TGTGCCAGCACCTCCCGAGGACAGGGTAAGACCTACGAGCAGTACTTC. This translates into CASTSRGQGKTYEQYF.

This rearrangement joins TRBV10-3 to TRBJ1-5, with D possibly matching TRBD1 (5 bases). This CDR3 is 11 amino acids long. The ends were cut back, 8 bases at V and 5 bases at J, with 7 bases in the middle. Looked up from germline, CDR1 is ENHRY and CDR2 is SYGVKD. The CDR3 DNA reads TGTGCCATCGGGGCAGATCAGCCCCAGCATTTT. Its protein product is CAIGADQPQHF.

The genes are TRBV27 and TRBJ1-2, with TRBD1 matching over 9 bases. The CDR3 loop spans 16 amino acids. Germline V CDR1 and CDR2: MNHEY, SMNVEV (reference sequence). V shed 5 bases, J shed 7 bases, and the junction held 14 bases outside the gene matches. The CDR3 region has the DNA TGTGCCAGCAGTCCTATTGCAGGGACAGGGCCCTCTGGCTACACCTTC. Translating gives CASSPIAGTGPSGYTF.

The J gene is TRBJ1-4, the V gene TRBV2, with 9 bases fitting TRBD1. This CDR3 is built from 14 residues. The germline V gene encodes CDR1 SNHLY and CDR2 FYNNEI. V lost 9 bases and J lost 3; bases outside the gene matches: 5. The CDR3 DNA reads as TGTGCCAGTAAACAGGGGGCTGCTAATGAAAAACTGTTTTTT. Translation gives CASKQGAANEKLFF.